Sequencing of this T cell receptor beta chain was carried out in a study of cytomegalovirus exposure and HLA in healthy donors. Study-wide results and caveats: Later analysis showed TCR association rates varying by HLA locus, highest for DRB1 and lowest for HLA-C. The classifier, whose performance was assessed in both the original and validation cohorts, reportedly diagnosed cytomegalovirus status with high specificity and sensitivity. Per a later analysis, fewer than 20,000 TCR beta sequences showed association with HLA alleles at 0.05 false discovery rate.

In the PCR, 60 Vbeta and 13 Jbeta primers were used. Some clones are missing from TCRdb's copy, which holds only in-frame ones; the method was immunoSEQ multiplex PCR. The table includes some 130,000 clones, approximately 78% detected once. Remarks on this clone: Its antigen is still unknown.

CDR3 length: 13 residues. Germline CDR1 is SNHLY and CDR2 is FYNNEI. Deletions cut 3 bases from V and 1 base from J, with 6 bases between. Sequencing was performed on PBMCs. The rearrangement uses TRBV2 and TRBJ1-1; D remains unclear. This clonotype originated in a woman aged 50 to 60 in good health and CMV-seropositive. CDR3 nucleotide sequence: TGTGCCAGCAGTGACCCCCGGAACACTGAAGCTTTCTTT. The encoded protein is CASSDPRNTEAFF.